One sample yielded the 5 T cell receptor beta chains listed below, sequenced in a study of tumor and adjacent non-tumor tissue in lung cancer. This sample's RNA came from whole unsorted tissue. The normal lung tissue was taken more than 3 cm from the tumor edge. A modified ARM-PCR protocol with three rounds of nested PCR amplified TCRbeta. TCRdb used MiXCR to reprocess the multiplex PCR reads, holding one entry per CDR3 protein. There are about 75,000 distinct CDR3 sequences in the sample; under 70% occur only once, and about a quarter lies in the top ten. The sequencing sample was made of distant non-tumor lung tissue. Receptors were obtained from a woman aged 45-59 years with non-small cell lung cancer.

Of note for this clonotype: A much larger clonotype is one base distant, so this may be a read error. The chain couples TRBV5-5 to TRBJ1-2; the D is unclear. Looked up from germline, CDR1 is SGHKS and CDR2 is YYEKEE (reference sequence). Trimming took 0 bases from V and 4 from J, leaving 13 bases between them. This CDR3 has 15 residues. The CDR3 nucleotides are TGTGCCAGCAGCTTGGTATCCAGTCAGAGCTATGGCTACACCTTC. It is translated as CASSLVSSQSYGYTF.

For the CDR3, the DNA is TGCAGTTTTGATAGGTTGGCCCCCACAGATACGCAGTATTTT. This codes for CSFDRLAPTDTQYF. The chain recombines TRBV29-1 with TRBJ2-3; the D is unclear. The CDR3 extends over 14 amino acids. Germline V gene sequence: CDR1 SQVTM, CDR2 ANQGSEA.

This clonotype was recorded many times. This sequence joins TRBV5-1 and TRBJ2-7, with D possibly being TRBD1 (6 bases). The CDR3 has 14 residues. Germline loops: CDR1 SGHRS, CDR2 YFSETQ. The ends were cut back, 0 bases at V and 3 bases at J, with 10 bases in the middle. Here the CDR3 reads CASSLAAGVYEQYF. The DNA for the CDR3 is TGCGCCAGCAGCTTGGCCGCAGGGGTCTACGAGCAGTACTTC.

This clonotype was counted a few times. V gene TRBV12-3 or TRBV12-4 combines with J gene TRBJ1-2; 8 bases align to TRBD1. CDR3 size: 15 residues. Trimming cost V 3 bases and J 1 base; bases outside gene matches: 4. CDR3 loop: CASSFDRGLNYGYTF. DNA for the CDR3: TGTGCCAGCAGTTTCGACAGGGGACTTAACTATGGCTACACCTTC.

A few counts support this clonotype. The chain is built from TRBV4-2 and TRBJ1-3; D is ambiguous. The CDR3 consists of 15 residues. Germline CDR1 and CDR2: LGHNA and YNFKEQ. V lost 4 bases and J lost 2, with 12 bases in between. The CDR3 DNA reads as TGTGCCAGCAGCCTTCCGGGGTCAACTGGAAACACCATATATTTT. It is translated as CASSLPGSTGNTIYF.